This is a list of T cell receptor beta chains from one sample in a study of identical twins. MiXCR, applied by TCRdb to the 5' RACE reads, yields one record per CDR3 protein. The sample comprises around 550,000 distinct CDR3 sequences, approximately 16% of which are singletons, and roughly 0.43% rests with the top ten. The same sample was also used in a study of yellow fever vaccine responses in identical twins.

Specimen: CD4+ T cells sorted from blood. These receptor sequences come from a woman younger than 35 in good health. Each CDR3 is given with its conserved first and last residue. D genes are given only for firm matches. The size entry is marked missing in some rows and otherwise reads once, few, many or a size class.

>TRBD2|17|few|TRBV5-1|TRBJ2-1
CASSWTPGTSSYNEQFF
TGCGCCAGCAGCTGGACTCCCGGGACTAGCTCCTACAATGAGCAGTTCTTC
>NA|16|NA|TRBV12-3/TRBV12-4|TRBJ2-2
CASSLGVTPITGELFF
TGTGCCAGCAGTTTAGGTGTGACCCCCATCACCGGGGAGCTGTTTTTT
>TRBD2|18|NA|TRBV11-2|TRBJ2-3
CASSLEGLAEGPRYTQYF
TGTGCCAGCAGCTTGGAGGGACTAGCGGAAGGCCCGAGGTATACGCAGTATTTT
>NA|16|NA|TRBV12-3/TRBV12-4|TRBJ1-2
CASSSTRGVPNYGYTF
TGTGCCAGCAGTTCTACTCGGGGGGTTCCCAACTATGGCTACACCTTC
>NA|16|NA|TRBV7-8|TRBJ1-4
CASSSSGSAPYEKLFF
TGTGCCAGCAGCTCATCAGGATCCGCGCCTTATGAAAAACTGTTTTTT
>TRBD1|13|few|TRBV29-1|TRBJ2-2
CSVAQGATGELFF
TGCAGCGTTGCCCAGGGGGCCACCGGGGAGCTGTTTTTT
>NA|19|NA|TRBV12-3/TRBV12-4|TRBJ1-1
CASSLAMGFSRLGNTEAFF
TGTGCCAGCAGTTTAGCCATGGGTTTCTCGCGATTGGGTAACACTGAAGCTTTCTTT
>TRBD2|16|few|TRBV20-1|TRBJ2-1
CSARDFMTSGRNEQFF
TGCAGTGCTAGAGATTTTATGACTAGCGGGAGGAATGAGCAGTTCTTC
>TRBD2|17|NA|TRBV3-1|TRBJ2-1
CASSAWGSGGRYNEQFF
TGTGCCAGCAGCGCGTGGGGTAGCGGGGGGCGCTACAATGAGCAGTTCTTC
>NA|9|few|TRBV29-1|TRBJ2-7
CSGHREQYF
TGCAGCGGACACCGCGAGCAGTACTTC
>TRBD1|14|few|TRBV2|TRBJ2-3
CASSPDRGADTQYF
TGTGCCAGCAGCCCGGACAGGGGGGCAGATACGCAGTATTTT
>NA|16|few|TRBV7-2|TRBJ2-1
CASSLGGATVADEQFF
TGTGCCAGCAGCTTAGGCGGGGCGACCGTTGCGGATGAGCAGTTCTTC
>NA|13|few|TRBV7-2|TRBJ2-1
CASSAGTNNEQFF
TGTGCCAGCAGCGCAGGGACCAACAATGAGCAGTTCTTC
>NA|11|NA|TRBV5-1|TRBJ2-5
CASRAEETQYF
TGCGCCAGCAGGGCGGAAGAGACCCAGTACTTC
>TRBD2|15|few|TRBV10-3|TRBJ2-2
CAISESQRETGELFF
TGTGCCATCAGTGAGTCGCAGCGGGAGACCGGGGAGCTGTTTTTT
>TRBD2|20|NA|TRBV12-3/TRBV12-4|TRBJ2-7
CASSLAFPGLAGAFSYEQYF
TGTGCCAGCAGTTTAGCCTTTCCGGGACTAGCGGGAGCGTTCTCCTACGAGCAGTACTTC
>NA|14|NA|TRBV20-1|TRBJ2-3
CSARGQKYTDTQYF
TGCAGTGCTAGAGGACAGAAGTACACAGATACGCAGTATTTT
>NA|16|NA|TRBV3-1|TRBJ2-1
CASSPPRDGSYNEQFF
TGTGCCAGCAGCCCCCCCCGGGACGGCTCCTACAATGAGCAGTTCTTC